A single T cell receptor (beta chain) is shown here with its context. Its antigen remains unidentified. Germline loops: CDR1 SEHNR, CDR2 FQNEAQ (reference sequence). This CDR3 is 15 amino acids long. V shed 5 bases and J shed 4 bases, with 14 bases lying between them. PCR was performed a second time for about 7 to 11 cycles using a sample-barcoded 5' primer and a J-beta primer mix. TCRdb re-called the 5' RACE reads with MiXCR, one entry per CDR3 protein. Of over 1,500,000 distinct CDR3 sequences in the sample, about 50% were seen once. The data were obtained in a study of blood T cells in healthy people across ages. Study-wide findings and caveats: Per million T cells, TCR beta diversity dropped roughly linearly as age increased. PBMCs went unsorted, and a conclusive naive versus antigen-experienced comparison was therefore prevented.

The authors drew about 9.9 milliliters of peripheral blood from each donor. The chain uses TRBV7-9 and TRBJ1-4; D is undetermined. The sequenced sample was blood. This receptor was identified in a woman aged 35 to 49 in good health. DNA for the CDR3: TGTGCCAGCAGCCCGAAGTTGGACTATAATGAAAAACTGTTTTTT. It translates to CASSPKLDYNEKLFF.